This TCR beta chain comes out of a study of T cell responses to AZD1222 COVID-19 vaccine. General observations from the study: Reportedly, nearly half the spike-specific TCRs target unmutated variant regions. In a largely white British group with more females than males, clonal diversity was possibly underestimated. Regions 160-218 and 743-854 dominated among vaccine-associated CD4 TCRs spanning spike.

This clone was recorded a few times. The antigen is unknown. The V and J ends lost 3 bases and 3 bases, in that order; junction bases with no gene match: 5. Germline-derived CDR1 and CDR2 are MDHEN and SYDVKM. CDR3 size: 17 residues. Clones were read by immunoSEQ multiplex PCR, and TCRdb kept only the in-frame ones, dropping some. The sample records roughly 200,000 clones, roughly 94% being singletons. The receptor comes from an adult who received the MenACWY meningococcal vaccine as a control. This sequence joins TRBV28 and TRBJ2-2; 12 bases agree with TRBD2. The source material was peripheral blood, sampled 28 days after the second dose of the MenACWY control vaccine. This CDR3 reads CASSFPSGGVDTGELFF. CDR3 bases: TGTGCCAGCAGTTTCCCTAGCGGGGGGGTTGACACCGGGGAGCTGTTTTTT.